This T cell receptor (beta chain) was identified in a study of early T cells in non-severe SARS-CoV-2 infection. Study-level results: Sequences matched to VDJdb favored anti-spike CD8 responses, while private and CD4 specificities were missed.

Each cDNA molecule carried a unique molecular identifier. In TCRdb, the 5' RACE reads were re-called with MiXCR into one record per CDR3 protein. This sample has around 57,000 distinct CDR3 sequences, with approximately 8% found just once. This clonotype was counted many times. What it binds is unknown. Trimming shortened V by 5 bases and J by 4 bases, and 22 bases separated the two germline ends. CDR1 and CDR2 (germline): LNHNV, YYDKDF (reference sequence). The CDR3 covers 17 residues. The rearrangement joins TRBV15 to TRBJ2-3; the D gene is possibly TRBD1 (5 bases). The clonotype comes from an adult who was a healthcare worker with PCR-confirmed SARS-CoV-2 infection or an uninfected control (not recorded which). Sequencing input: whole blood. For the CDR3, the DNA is TGTGCCACCAGCCCCCTGGGGCGGAGTTCTCCCTCAGATACGCAGTATTTT. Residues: CATSPLGRSSPSDTQYF.